Listed here are 19 T cell receptor beta chains from one sample, sequenced in a study of regulatory T cells in long-lasting Graves disease. Noted time point: persistent/refractory GD, antithyroid drugs over 5 years with positive TRAb. After RNA was extracted from PBMCs, the TCR library was made from it. CDR3 regions were amplified by Arm-PCR using iRepertoire HTBI primers to build TCR beta libraries. One entry per CDR3 protein, called by TCRdb with MiXCR from the multiplex PCR reads. Here the sample spans nearly 350,000 distinct CDR3 sequences, around 19% being singletons. The source material was peripheral blood mononuclear cells (PBMCs), sampled when the disease was refractory, from a patient treated with antithyroid drugs. These TCRs come from a female donor with Graves disease.

This chain links TRBV11-2 with TRBJ2-7; D gene ambiguous. The CDR3 length is 15 residues. Germline-derived CDR1 and CDR2 are SGHAT and FQNNGV. V lost 0 bases and J lost 5, with 14 bases in between. This CDR3 is CASSLEAQTTHEQYF. CDR3 nucleotides: TGTGCCAGCAGCTTAGAAGCTCAAACCACCCACGAGCAGTACTTC.

The table lists this clonotype with many counts. V is TRBV12-3 or TRBV12-4 and J is TRBJ1-1; no clear D. Deletions cut 6 bases from V and 7 bases from J, with 12 bases between. This CDR3 comprises 12 residues. The CDR3 protein is CASRVGFGEAFF. In DNA form, the CDR3 reads TGTGCCAGCAGGGTGGGATTCGGTGAAGCTTTCTTT.

This chain links TRBV11-3 with TRBJ1-3, with no clear D. The CDR3 covers 13 residues. V lost 3 bases and J 11 bases, leaving 14 bases between the germline ends. Germline V gene sequence: CDR1 SGHNT, CDR2 YENEEA. CDR3 bases: TGTGCCAGCAGCTTGCCCGACTTAGAGTCCATATATTTT. It is translated as CASSLPDLESIYF.

This clonotype was observed at least ten times. Since a much larger clone is just one base distant, this may be a read error. The J gene is TRBJ2-7, the V gene TRBV12-3 or TRBV12-4; D gene unclear. The CDR3 sequence is 13 residues long. Trimming stripped 4 bases from V and 1 base from J, with 8 bases between. This CDR3 reads CASSYGRSYEQYF. DNA of the CDR3: TGTGCCAGCAGTTACGGACGGTCCTACGAGCAGTACTTC.

This clonotype was seen at least ten times. The genes are TRBV28 and TRBJ1-6; D is unclear. CDR1 MDHEN and CDR2 SYDVKM come from the germline V gene. The CDR3 is 16 amino acids. Trimming removed 3 bases at V and 7 bases at J, with 16 bases between. CDR3 bases: TGTGCCAGCAGTTTCAGAAAGGACGGGGAAAATTCACCCCTCCACTTT. Amino acids: CASSFRKDGENSPLHF.

In its sample, this clonotype was seen many times. The V gene is TRBV11-2, the J gene TRBJ2-5, with D perhaps TRBD1 (5 bases). This CDR3 has 18 residues. Germline CDR1 is SGHAT and CDR2 is FQNNGV. The ends were cut back, 1 base at V and 7 bases at J, with 25 bases in the middle. The CDR3 sequence: CASSLGYGLTEVFGTQYF. CDR3 DNA: TGTGCCAGCAGCTTAGGCTACGGGCTGACAGAGGTCTTCGGGACCCAGTACTTC.

The table lists this clonotype with many counts. This chain connects TRBV30 to TRBJ1-4, with 9 bases fitting TRBD1. The CDR3 consists of 14 residues. Trimming removed 0 bases from V and 11 bases from J; junction bases left unmatched: 7. Germline V gene sequence: CDR1 GTSNPN, CDR2 SVGIG (reference sequence). CDR3 DNA: TGTGCCTGGAGTGTTGCACAGGGGGCGGCTAAACTGTTTTTT. It yields the protein CAWSVAQGAAKLFF.

This clonotype was recorded many times. CDR3: CASHSTHGYGYTF. In DNA, the CDR3 is TGTGCCAGTCATTCGACCCACGGCTATGGCTACACCTTC. V is TRBV12-3 or TRBV12-4 and J is TRBJ1-2, with no clear D. CDR3 length: 13 amino acids. Trimming stripped 9 bases from V and 4 bases from J, with 15 bases between.

This clonotype was detected a few times. This chain joins TRBV6-5 and TRBJ2-7; no firm D call. This CDR3 spans 18 amino acids. V lost 0 bases, J lost 4 bases, and 22 bases lay in between. Germline V gene lookup returns CDR1 MNHEY and CDR2 SVGAGI. The CDR3 DNA follows: TGTGCCAGCAGTTACTCGTCTCAGCTTGGGTCCAGGAAATACGAGCAGTACTTC. Amino acids: CASSYSSQLGSRKYEQYF.

This clonotype was recorded at least ten times. This chain connects TRBV28 to TRBJ1-1; 7 nucleotides align to TRBD1. CDR1 and CDR2 (germline): MDHEN, SYDVKM. V shed 6 bases and J 0 bases; nucleotides not matched to a gene: 7. The CDR3 totals 15 residues. CDR3 sequence reads: CASRNDRELNTEAFF. In nucleotides, the CDR3 is TGTGCCAGCAGAAACGACAGGGAGCTGAACACTGAAGCTTTCTTT. Full variable domain (remainder filled in from reference TRBV28 and TRBJ1-1): DVKVTQSSRYLVKRTGEKVFLECVQDMDHENMFWYRQDPGLGLRLIYFSYDVKMKEKGDIPEGYSVSREKKERFSLILESASTNQTSMYLCASRNDRELNTEAFFGQGTRLTVV.

This clonotype appeared many times. V and J are TRBV29-1 and TRBJ2-7; 7 nucleotides agree with TRBD2. This CDR3 is built from 17 residues. Trimming took 6 bases from V and 3 from J; bases not matched to a gene: 20. Per the germline V gene, CDR1 is SQVTM and CDR2 is ANQGSEA. The CDR3 DNA sequence: TGCAGCGTCCCTACGGGGTCTGGGAGGGGAGGGCGCTACGAGCAGTACTTC. Translated: CSVPTGSGRGGRYEQYF.

V gene TRBV11-2 combines with J gene TRBJ2-2; maybe TRBD1 (6 bases). Germline V gene lookup returns CDR1 SGHAT and CDR2 FQNNGV. This CDR3 contains 19 residues. V was pared by 3 bases and J by 4 bases, with 24 bases between. Written as DNA, the CDR3 is TGTGCCAGCAGCTTGAGGGGCAGGGGCTTTTATGCGGGCACCGGGGAGCTGTTTTTT. It encodes CASSLRGRGFYAGTGELFF.

This clonotype was found a few times. The J gene is TRBJ2-5, the V gene TRBV20-1; D is tentatively TRBD1 or TRBD2 (5 bases each). V dropped 7 bases and J dropped 1 base, with 10 bases sitting between them. The CDR3 is 12 amino acids. Germline CDR1 and CDR2: DFQATT and SNEGSKA (reference sequence). The CDR3 loop reads CSVAGAQETQYF. Here the CDR3 DNA reads TGCAGTGTAGCCGGGGCCCAAGAGACCCAGTACTTC.

Ten or more counts support this clonotype. The V and J genes are TRBV6-1 and TRBJ2-7, with D tentatively TRBD2 (6 bases). The V gene lost 6 bases and the J gene lost 3 bases, with 12 bases spanning the gap. The length of the CDR3 is 13 residues. Per germline, CDR1 MNHNS and CDR2 SASEGT. CDR3 sequence reads: CASSLMDYYEQYF. As DNA, the CDR3 is TGTGCCAGCAGCTTAATGGACTACTACGAGCAGTACTTC.

This clonotype was detected many times. In nucleotides, the CDR3 is TGTGCCAGCACCGGTACGATCAACACTGAAGCTTTCTTT. Its translation is CASTGTINTEAFF. This chain links TRBV2 with TRBJ1-1; D is unclear. V was cut by 7 bases and J by 2 bases, with 11 bases left in between. The V gene's germline CDR1 is SNHLY and CDR2 FYNNEI. The CDR3 consists of 13 residues.

The chain combines TRBV7-6 with TRBJ2-6; D is perhaps TRBD1 or TRBD2 (6 bases each). The CDR3 totals 18 residues. The germline V gene has CDR1 SGHVS and CDR2 FNYEAQ. Between the trimmed V and J ends, which lost 1 base and 1 base, there was a span of 14 bases. The CDR3 loop is CASSLDGGRLSGANVLTF. For the CDR3, the DNA is TGTGCCAGCAGCTTAGATGGGGGGCGGTTATCTGGGGCCAACGTCCTGACTTTC.

At least ten counts were recorded for this clonotype. V is TRBV3-1 and J is TRBJ1-6; D possibly corresponds to TRBD1 (6 bases). The germline CDR1 and CDR2 sequences are LGHDT and YNNKEL (reference sequence). V was trimmed by 0 bases and J by 9 bases, leaving 12 bases between them. The length of the CDR3 is 15 residues. The CDR3 DNA follows: TGTGCCAGCAGCCAAGAGGGCAGGGGAGTTTCACCCCTCCACTTT. Translating it yields CASSQEGRGVSPLHF.

In this sample, this clonotype turned up many times. The rearrangement links TRBV7-3 to TRBJ1-2; D might be TRBD1 (5 bases). CDR1 is SGHTA, CDR2 FQGTGA, per germline. Trimming shortened V by 5 bases and J by 8 bases, and 24 bases separated the two germline ends. The CDR3 is 16 amino acids. The CDR3 DNA reads as TGTGCCAGCAGCGTTATGGGGGAAACCAAGGGGTCCGGCTACACCTTC. This sequence encodes CASSVMGETKGSGYTF.

On this clonotype: A read error is possible here, since a much larger clone lies one base away. This chain uses TRBV12-5 with TRBJ1-6, with no clear D. Germline V gives CDR1 LGHNT, CDR2 FRNRAP. The CDR3 is 15 amino acids. This chain's CDR3 is CASGNNGWGHSPLRF. For the CDR3, the DNA is TGTGCTAGTGGTAATAACGGTTGGGGTCATTCACCCCTCCGCTTT.